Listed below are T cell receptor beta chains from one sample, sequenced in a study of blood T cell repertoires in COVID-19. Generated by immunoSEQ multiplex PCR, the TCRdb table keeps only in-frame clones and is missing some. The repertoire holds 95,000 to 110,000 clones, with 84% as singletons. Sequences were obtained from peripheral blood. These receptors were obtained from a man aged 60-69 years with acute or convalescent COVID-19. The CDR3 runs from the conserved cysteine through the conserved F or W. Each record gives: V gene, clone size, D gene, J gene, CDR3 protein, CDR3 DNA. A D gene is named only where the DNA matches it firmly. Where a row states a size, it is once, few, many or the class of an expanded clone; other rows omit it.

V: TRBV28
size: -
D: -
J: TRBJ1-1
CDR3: CASIQDLEAFF
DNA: TGTGCCAGCATCCAGGATCTTGAAGCTTTCTTT

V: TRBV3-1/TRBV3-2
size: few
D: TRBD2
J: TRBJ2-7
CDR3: CASSQDWSGSTYEQYF
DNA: TGTGCCAGCAGCCAAGATTGGAGCGGGAGTACCTACGAGCAGTACTTC

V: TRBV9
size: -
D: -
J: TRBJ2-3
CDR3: CASSVGGYTDTQYF
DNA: TGTGCCAGCAGCGTAGGCGGGTACACAGATACGCAGTATTTT

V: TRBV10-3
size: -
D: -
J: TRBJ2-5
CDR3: CAISRMEGAETQYF
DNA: TGTGCCATCAGCCGCATGGAGGGCGCCGAGACCCAGTACTTC

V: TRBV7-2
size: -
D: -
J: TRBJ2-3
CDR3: CASSDGYTDTQYF
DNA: TGTGCCAGCTCCGACGGGTACACAGATACGCAGTATTTT

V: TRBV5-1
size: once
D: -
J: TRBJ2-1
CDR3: CASSLRGLLRDEQFF
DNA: TGCGCCAGCAGCTTACGGGGGTTGTTACGGGATGAGCAGTTCTTC

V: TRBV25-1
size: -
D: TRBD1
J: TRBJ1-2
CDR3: CASSEPNPGQGDGYTF
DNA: TGTGCCAGCAGTGAACCCAACCCTGGACAGGGTGATGGCTACACCTTC

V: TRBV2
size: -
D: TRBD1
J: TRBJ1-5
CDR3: CASSHTSSGGDFPQHF
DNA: TGTGCCAGCAGCCACACATCCTCAGGGGGCGACTTCCCCCAGCATTTT

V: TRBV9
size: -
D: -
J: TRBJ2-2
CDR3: CASSVDGRVNTGELFF
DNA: TGTGCCAGCAGCGTAGACGGGAGAGTGAACACCGGGGAGCTGTTTTTT

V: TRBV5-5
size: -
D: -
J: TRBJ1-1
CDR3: CASSLGENTEAFF
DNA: TGTGCCAGCAGCTTGGGAGAGAACACTGAAGCTTTCTTT

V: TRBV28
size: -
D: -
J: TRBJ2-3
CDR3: CASSLGGNLITQYF
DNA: TGTGCCAGCAGTTTAGGCGGGAACTTGATTACGCAGTATTTT

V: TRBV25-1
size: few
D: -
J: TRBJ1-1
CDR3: CASSPSGGTEAFF
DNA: TGTGCCAGCAGCCCCTCGGGGGGAACTGAAGCTTTCTTT

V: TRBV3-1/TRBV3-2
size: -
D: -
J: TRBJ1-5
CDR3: CASSHWGLNQPQHF
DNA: TGTGCCAGCAGCCACTGGGGGCTTAATCAGCCCCAGCATTTT

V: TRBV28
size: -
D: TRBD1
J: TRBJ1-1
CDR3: CASSPGQGAVGNTEAFF
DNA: TGTGCCAGCAGTCCCGGACAGGGGGCCGTGGGGAACACTGAAGCTTTCTTT

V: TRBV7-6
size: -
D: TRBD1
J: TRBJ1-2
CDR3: CASSRDRGRLSGYTF
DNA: TGTGCCAGCAGCCGGGACAGGGGGCGCTTAAGTGGCTACACCTTC

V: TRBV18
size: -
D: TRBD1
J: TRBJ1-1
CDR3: CASSLPRTGGITEAFF
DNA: TGTGCCAGCTCATTACCGCGGACAGGAGGGATCACTGAAGCTTTCTTT

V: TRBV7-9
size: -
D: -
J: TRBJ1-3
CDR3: CASSSLDSPYSGNTIYF
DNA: TGTGCCAGCAGCTCGCTTGACAGCCCATACTCTGGAAACACCATATATTTT

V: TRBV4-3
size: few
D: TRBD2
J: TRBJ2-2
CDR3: CASSLRGRTGTGELFF
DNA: TGCGCCAGCAGCCTACGCGGGAGAACGGGAACCGGGGAGCTGTTTTTT

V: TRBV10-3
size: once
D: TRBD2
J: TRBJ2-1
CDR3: CAIEDLAGDNEQFF
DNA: TGTGCCATCGAAGATCTAGCGGGAGACAATGAGCAGTTCTTC

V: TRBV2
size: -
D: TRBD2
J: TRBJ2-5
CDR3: CASSAPGSGTRGETQYF
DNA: TGTGCCAGCAGTGCCCCGGGTTCCGGGACTAGGGGAGAGACCCAGTACTTC

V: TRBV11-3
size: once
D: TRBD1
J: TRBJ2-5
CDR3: CASSPRTGLETQYF
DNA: TGTGCCAGCAGCCCGAGGACAGGGCTAGAGACCCAGTACTTC

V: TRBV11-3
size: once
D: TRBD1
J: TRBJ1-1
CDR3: CASSFPRGINTEAFF
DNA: TGTGCCAGCAGCTTCCCCAGGGGGATTAACACTGAAGCTTTCTTT

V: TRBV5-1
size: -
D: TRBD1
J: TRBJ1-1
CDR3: CASSPTGENTEAFF
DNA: TGCGCCAGCAGCCCGACAGGGGAAAACACTGAAGCTTTCTTT

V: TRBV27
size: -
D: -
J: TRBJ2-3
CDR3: CASKTSTDTQYF
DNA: TGTGCCAGCAAGACTAGCACAGATACGCAGTATTTT

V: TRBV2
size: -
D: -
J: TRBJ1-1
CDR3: CASSQNTEAFF
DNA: TGTGCCAGCAGTCAGAACACTGAAGCTTTCTTT

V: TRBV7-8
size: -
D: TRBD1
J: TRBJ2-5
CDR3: CASSYRDSKETQYF
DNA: TGTGCCAGCAGCTACCGGGACAGCAAAGAGACCCAGTACTTC

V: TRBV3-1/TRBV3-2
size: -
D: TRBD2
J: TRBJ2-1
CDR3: CASSRDAGEQFF
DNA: TGTGCCAGCAGCCGAGATGCGGGAGAACAGTTCTTC

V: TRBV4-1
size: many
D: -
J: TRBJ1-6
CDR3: CASSQEAGVVNSPLHF
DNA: TGCGCCAGCAGCCAAGAAGCAGGGGTGGTCAATTCACCCCTCCACTTT

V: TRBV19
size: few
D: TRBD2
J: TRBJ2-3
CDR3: CASSRLAGSTDTQYF
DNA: TGTGCCAGTAGCCGACTAGCGGGAAGCACAGATACGCAGTATTTT

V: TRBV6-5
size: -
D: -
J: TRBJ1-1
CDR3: CASRTPRNTEAFF
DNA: TGTGCCAGCAGAACCCCGAGGAACACTGAAGCTTTCTTT

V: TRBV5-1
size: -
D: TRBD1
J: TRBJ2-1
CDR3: CASSSSGGRDEQFF
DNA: TGCGCCAGCAGCTCCTCAGGGGGCCGCGATGAGCAGTTCTTC

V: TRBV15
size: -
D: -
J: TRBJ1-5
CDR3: CATSPSNQPQHF
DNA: TGTGCCACCAGCCCATCCAATCAGCCCCAGCATTTT

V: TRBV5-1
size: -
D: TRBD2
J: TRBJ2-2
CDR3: CASSAILAGGTGELFF
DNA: TGCGCCAGCAGCGCAATACTAGCGGGAGGTACTGGGGAGCTGTTTTTT